A selection of T cell receptor beta chains follows, all from one sample in a study of cytomegalovirus exposure and HLA in healthy donors. Using immunoSEQ multiplex PCR, the repertoire was profiled, and TCRdb retains in-frame clones only, with some absent. The sample contains tens of thousands of clones, more than 70% of which appear only once. The specimen was PBMCs. The origin of the receptors is a woman aged 40 to 49 in good health and CMV-seropositive. CDR3s include the opening cysteine and the closing phenylalanine or tryptophan. Each record gives: CDR3 protein, CDR3 DNA, clone size, V gene, J gene, D gene. The D gene is left open where the match is weak. Size is omitted from some rows. Given values are once, few, many or a class for expanded clones.

CDR3 protein: CASSQADRPNEQFF
CDR3 DNA: TGCGCCAGCAGCCAAGCTGACAGACCCAATGAGCAGTTCTTC
clone size: -
V gene: TRBV4-1
J gene: TRBJ2-1
D gene: -

CDR3 protein: CASSRTGGAVNQPQHF
CDR3 DNA: TGTGCCAGTAGCAGGACAGGGGGCGCCGTGAATCAGCCCCAGCATTTT
clone size: -
V gene: TRBV19
J gene: TRBJ1-5
D gene: TRBD1

CDR3 protein: CASSEVGGTETQYF
CDR3 DNA: TGTGCCAGCAGTGAAGTAGGGGGAACCGAGACCCAGTACTTC
clone size: -
V gene: TRBV2
J gene: TRBJ2-5
D gene: -

CDR3 protein: CASSSVAGAIYNEQFF
CDR3 DNA: TGTGCCAGCAGCTCCGTAGCGGGGGCGATTTACAATGAGCAGTTCTTC
clone size: few
V gene: TRBV7-8
J gene: TRBJ2-1
D gene: TRBD2

CDR3 protein: CASSRSGTSGLYEQYF
CDR3 DNA: TGTGCCAGCAGTCGATCTGGGACTAGCGGCCTCTACGAGCAGTACTTC
clone size: -
V gene: TRBV5-4
J gene: TRBJ2-7
D gene: TRBD2

CDR3 protein: CAWSVGGGREQFF
CDR3 DNA: TGTGCCTGGAGTGTAGGAGGGGGCCGTGAGCAGTTCTTC
clone size: few
V gene: TRBV30
J gene: TRBJ2-1
D gene: -

CDR3 protein: CASSHPSGSGPYEQYF
CDR3 DNA: TGTGCCAGCAGCCACCCTTCGGGTAGCGGGCCCTACGAGCAGTACTTC
clone size: once
V gene: TRBV5-6
J gene: TRBJ2-7
D gene: TRBD2

CDR3 protein: CASSLAKASLQETQYF
CDR3 DNA: TGCGCCAGCAGCTTGGCCAAGGCTAGCTTACAAGAGACCCAGTACTTC
clone size: -
V gene: TRBV5-1
J gene: TRBJ2-5
D gene: -

CDR3 protein: CASSPSGGNTEAFF
CDR3 DNA: TGTGCCAGCAGCCCCTCCGGAGGGAACACTGAAGCTTTCTTT
clone size: -
V gene: TRBV7-3
J gene: TRBJ1-1
D gene: -

CDR3 protein: CASSVEYQGSGYTF
CDR3 DNA: TGTGCCAGCAGCGTTGAATATCAGGGTAGCGGCTACACCTTC
clone size: -
V gene: TRBV9
J gene: TRBJ1-2
D gene: -

CDR3 protein: CASSQVGGRRRGETQYF
CDR3 DNA: TGCGCCAGCAGCCAAGTGGGCGGGCGGCGCCGTGGGGAGACCCAGTACTTC
clone size: few
V gene: TRBV4-1
J gene: TRBJ2-5
D gene: -

CDR3 protein: CASVEGGEDSEQYF
CDR3 DNA: TGTGCCAGCGTAGAGGGGGGGGAAGATAGCGAGCAGTACTTC
clone size: -
V gene: TRBV7-6
J gene: TRBJ2-7
D gene: -

CDR3 protein: CSVEGLAGGQTQYF
CDR3 DNA: TGCAGCGTTGAAGGGCTAGCGGGGGGGCAGACCCAGTACTTC
clone size: -
V gene: TRBV29-1
J gene: TRBJ2-5
D gene: TRBD2

CDR3 protein: CASSPGLNTEAFF
CDR3 DNA: TGTGCCAGCTCACCAGGCTTGAACACTGAAGCTTTCTTT
clone size: -
V gene: TRBV18
J gene: TRBJ1-1
D gene: -

CDR3 protein: CAWSVGGLREQYF
CDR3 DNA: TGTGCCTGGAGTGTAGGGGGCTTAAGAGAGCAGTACTTC
clone size: few
V gene: TRBV30
J gene: TRBJ2-7
D gene: TRBD1

CDR3 protein: CASSVLTTDTQYF
CDR3 DNA: TGTGCCAGCAGCGTACTGACTACAGATACGCAGTATTTT
clone size: -
V gene: TRBV9
J gene: TRBJ2-3
D gene: -

CDR3 protein: CASSRSRDRVDGYTF
CDR3 DNA: TGTGCCAGCAGCCGGTCCCGGGACAGGGTGGATGGCTACACCTTC
clone size: -
V gene: TRBV7-9
J gene: TRBJ1-2
D gene: TRBD1

CDR3 protein: CSVGYAGVRVAEAFF
CDR3 DNA: TGCAGCGTTGGGTATGCGGGTGTGAGGGTGGCTGAAGCTTTCTTT
clone size: -
V gene: TRBV29-1
J gene: TRBJ1-1
D gene: -

CDR3 protein: CASSSRPRTGAEQYF
CDR3 DNA: TGTGCCAGCAGCTCCCGACCCCGGACAGGGGCCGAGCAGTACTTC
clone size: -
V gene: TRBV11-1
J gene: TRBJ2-7
D gene: TRBD1

CDR3 protein: CASSQGLAGARGETQYF
CDR3 DNA: TGTGCCAGCAGTCAGGGACTAGCGGGGGCGAGGGGGGAGACCCAGTACTTC
clone size: -
V gene: TRBV7-8
J gene: TRBJ2-5
D gene: TRBD2

CDR3 protein: CASSGPSSYNSPLHF
CDR3 DNA: TGTGCCAGCAGTGGACCTAGCTCCTATAATTCACCCCTCCACTTT
clone size: -
V gene: TRBV6-1
J gene: TRBJ1-6
D gene: -

CDR3 protein: CASSLAQQPNSPLHF
CDR3 DNA: TGCGCCAGCAGCTTGGCCCAACAACCTAATTCACCCCTCCACTTT
clone size: -
V gene: TRBV5-1
J gene: TRBJ1-6
D gene: -

CDR3 protein: CASSSKRGASTDTQYF
CDR3 DNA: TGTGCCAGCAGCTCGAAGCGGGGGGCCTCCACAGATACGCAGTATTTT
clone size: -
V gene: TRBV11-2
J gene: TRBJ2-3
D gene: TRBD2

CDR3 protein: CASSLGTTANSPLHF
CDR3 DNA: TGTGCCAGCAGCTTAGGGACAACGGCGAATTCACCCCTCCACTTT
clone size: -
V gene: TRBV11-3
J gene: TRBJ1-6
D gene: -

CDR3 protein: CASSPYSPYEQYF
CDR3 DNA: TGTGCCAGTAGTCCTTACAGTCCCTACGAGCAGTACTTC
clone size: once
V gene: TRBV19
J gene: TRBJ2-7
D gene: -

CDR3 protein: CASRQQGAGTDTQYF
CDR3 DNA: TGTGCCAGCAGGCAACAGGGGGCTGGCACAGATACGCAGTATTTT
clone size: many
V gene: TRBV6-5
J gene: TRBJ2-3
D gene: TRBD1

CDR3 protein: CASSIDRAYNEQFF
CDR3 DNA: TGTGCCAGCAGCATCGACAGGGCTTACAATGAGCAGTTCTTC
clone size: few
V gene: TRBV5-4
J gene: TRBJ2-1
D gene: TRBD1

CDR3 protein: CASSQNSGAATDTQYF
CDR3 DNA: TGCGCCAGCAGCCAAAATAGCGGGGCCGCCACAGATACGCAGTATTTT
clone size: -
V gene: TRBV5-1
J gene: TRBJ2-3
D gene: TRBD2

CDR3 protein: CASSSRGDRGENYGYTF
CDR3 DNA: TGCGCCAGCAGCTCGCGAGGAGACAGGGGGGAAAACTATGGCTACACCTTC
clone size: -
V gene: TRBV5-1
J gene: TRBJ1-2
D gene: TRBD1

CDR3 protein: CSGDRGTEAFF
CDR3 DNA: TGCAGCGGGGACAGGGGGACTGAAGCTTTCTTT
clone size: -
V gene: TRBV29-1
J gene: TRBJ1-1
D gene: TRBD1

CDR3 protein: CASSLGDREFTYEQYF
CDR3 DNA: TGCGCCAGCAGCTTGGGGGACAGGGAATTCACCTACGAGCAGTACTTC
clone size: -
V gene: TRBV5-1
J gene: TRBJ2-7
D gene: TRBD1